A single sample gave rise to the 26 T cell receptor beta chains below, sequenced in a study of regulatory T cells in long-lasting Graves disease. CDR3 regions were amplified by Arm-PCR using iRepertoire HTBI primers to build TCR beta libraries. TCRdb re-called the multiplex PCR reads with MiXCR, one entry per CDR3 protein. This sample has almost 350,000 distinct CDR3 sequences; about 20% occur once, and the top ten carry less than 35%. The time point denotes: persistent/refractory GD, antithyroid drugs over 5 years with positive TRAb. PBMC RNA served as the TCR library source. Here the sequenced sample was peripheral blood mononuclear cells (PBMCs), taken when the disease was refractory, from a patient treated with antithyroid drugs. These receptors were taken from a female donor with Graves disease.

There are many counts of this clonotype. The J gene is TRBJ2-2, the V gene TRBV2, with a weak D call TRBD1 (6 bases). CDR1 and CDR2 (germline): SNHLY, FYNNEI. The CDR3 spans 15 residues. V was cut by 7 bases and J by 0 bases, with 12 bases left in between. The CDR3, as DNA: TGTGCCAGCATAAGGGACAACTCGAACACCGGGGAGCTGTTTTTT. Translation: CASIRDNSNTGELFF.

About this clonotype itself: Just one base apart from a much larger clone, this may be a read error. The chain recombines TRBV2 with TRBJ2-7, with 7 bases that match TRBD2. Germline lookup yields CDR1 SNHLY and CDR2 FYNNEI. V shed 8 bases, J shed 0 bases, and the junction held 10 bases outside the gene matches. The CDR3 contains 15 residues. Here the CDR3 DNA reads TGTGCCAGCCAGAAGAGAACTAGCGACTCCTACGAGCAGTACTTC. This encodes CASQKRTSDSYEQYF.

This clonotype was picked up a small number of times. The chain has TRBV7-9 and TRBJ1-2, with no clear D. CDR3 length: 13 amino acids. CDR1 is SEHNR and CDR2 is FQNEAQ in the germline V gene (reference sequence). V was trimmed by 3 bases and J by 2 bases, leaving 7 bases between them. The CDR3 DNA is TGTGCCAGCAGCTTCGGGCCAAACTATGGCTACACCTTC. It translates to CASSFGPNYGYTF.

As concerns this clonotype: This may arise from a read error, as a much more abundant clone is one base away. The CDR3 DNA sequence: TGTGCCAGCAGCTCCTCCGGGACAGGCAATTCACCCCTCCACTTT. It yields the protein CASSSSGTGNSPLHF. V is TRBV7-3 and J is TRBJ1-6; 8 nucleotides match TRBD1. This CDR3 is built from 15 residues. CDR1 is SGHTA and CDR2 is FQGTGA in the germline V gene. The V and J ends lost 4 bases and 7 bases, in that order; junction bases with no gene match: 6. The full variable domain, rest sourced from reference TRBV7-3 and TRBJ1-6, is GAGVSQTPSNKVTEKGKYVELRCDPISGHTALYWYRQSLGQGPEFLIYFQGTGAADDSGLPNDRFFAVRPEGSVSTLKIQRTERGDSAVYLCASSSSGTGNSPLHFGNGTRLTVT.

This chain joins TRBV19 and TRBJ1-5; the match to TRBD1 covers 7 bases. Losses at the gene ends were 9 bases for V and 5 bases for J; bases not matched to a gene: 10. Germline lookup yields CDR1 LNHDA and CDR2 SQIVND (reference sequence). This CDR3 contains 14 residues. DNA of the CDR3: TGTGCCAGCGAGCGCGGACAGGAATATCAGCCCCAGCATTTT. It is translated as CASERGQEYQPQHF.

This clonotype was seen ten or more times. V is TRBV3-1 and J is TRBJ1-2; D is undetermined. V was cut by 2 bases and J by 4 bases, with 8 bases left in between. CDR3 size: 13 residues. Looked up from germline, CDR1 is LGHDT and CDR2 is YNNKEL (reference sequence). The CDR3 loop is CASSQRAGYGYTF. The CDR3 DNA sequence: TGTGCCAGCAGCCAACGGGCTGGCTATGGCTACACCTTC. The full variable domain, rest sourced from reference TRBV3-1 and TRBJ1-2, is DTAVSQTPKYLVTQMGNDKSIKCEQNLGHDTMYWYKQDSKKFLKIMFSYNNKELIINETVPNRFSPKSPDKAHLNLHINSLELGDSAVYFCASSQRAGYGYTFGSGTRLTVV.

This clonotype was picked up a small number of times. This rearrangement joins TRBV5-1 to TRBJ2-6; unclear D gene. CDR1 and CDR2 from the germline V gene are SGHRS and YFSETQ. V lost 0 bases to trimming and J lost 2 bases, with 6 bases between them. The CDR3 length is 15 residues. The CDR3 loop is CASSLGAAGANVLTF. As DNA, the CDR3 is TGCGCCAGCAGCTTGGGGGCGGCTGGGGCCAACGTCCTGACTTTC.

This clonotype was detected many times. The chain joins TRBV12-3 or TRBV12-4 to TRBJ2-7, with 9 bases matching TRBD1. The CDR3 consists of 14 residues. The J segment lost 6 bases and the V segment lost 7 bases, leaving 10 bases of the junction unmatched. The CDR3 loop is CASTTGGALSEQYF. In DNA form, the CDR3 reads TGTGCCAGCACCACAGGGGGCGCATTGTCCGAGCAGTACTTC.

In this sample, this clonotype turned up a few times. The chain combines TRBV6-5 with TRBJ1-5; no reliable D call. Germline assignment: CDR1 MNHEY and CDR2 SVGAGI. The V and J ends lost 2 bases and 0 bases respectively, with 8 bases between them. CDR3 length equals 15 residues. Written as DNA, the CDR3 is TGTGCCAGCAGTTACGGAGAACCTAGCAATCAGCCCCAGCATTTT. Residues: CASSYGEPSNQPQHF.

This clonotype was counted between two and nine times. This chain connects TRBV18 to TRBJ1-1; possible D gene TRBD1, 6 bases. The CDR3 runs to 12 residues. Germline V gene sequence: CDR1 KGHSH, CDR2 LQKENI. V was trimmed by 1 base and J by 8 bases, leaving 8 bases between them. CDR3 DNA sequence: TGTGCCAGCTCACCACTTGGACAGGAAGCTTTCTTT. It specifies CASSPLGQEAFF.

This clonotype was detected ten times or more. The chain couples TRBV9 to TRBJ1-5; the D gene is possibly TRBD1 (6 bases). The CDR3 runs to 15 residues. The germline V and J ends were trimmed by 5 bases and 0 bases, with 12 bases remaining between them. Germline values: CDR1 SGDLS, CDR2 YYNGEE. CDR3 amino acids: CASSPDSYSNQPQHF. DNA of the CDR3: TGTGCCAGCAGTCCGGACAGCTATAGCAATCAGCCCCAGCATTTT.

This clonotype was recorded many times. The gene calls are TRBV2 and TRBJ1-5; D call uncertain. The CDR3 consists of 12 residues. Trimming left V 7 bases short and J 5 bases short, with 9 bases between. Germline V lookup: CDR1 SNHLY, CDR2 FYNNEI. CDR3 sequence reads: CASTEGDQPQHF. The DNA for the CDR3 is TGTGCCAGCACTGAGGGCGATCAGCCCCAGCATTTT.

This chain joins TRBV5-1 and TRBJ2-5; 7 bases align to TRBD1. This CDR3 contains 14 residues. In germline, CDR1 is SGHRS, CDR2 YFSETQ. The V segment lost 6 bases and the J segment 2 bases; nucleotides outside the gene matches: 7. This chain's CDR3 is CASNAGGPQETQYF. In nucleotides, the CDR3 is TGCGCCAGCAACGCAGGGGGACCTCAAGAGACCCAGTACTTC.

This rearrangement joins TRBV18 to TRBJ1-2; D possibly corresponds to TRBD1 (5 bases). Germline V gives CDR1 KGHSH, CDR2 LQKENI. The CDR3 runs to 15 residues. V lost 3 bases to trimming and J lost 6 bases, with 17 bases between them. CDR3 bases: TGTGCCAGCTCACCCGGTCTCCCAGGGAGTAATGGCTACACCTTC. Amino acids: CASSPGLPGSNGYTF.

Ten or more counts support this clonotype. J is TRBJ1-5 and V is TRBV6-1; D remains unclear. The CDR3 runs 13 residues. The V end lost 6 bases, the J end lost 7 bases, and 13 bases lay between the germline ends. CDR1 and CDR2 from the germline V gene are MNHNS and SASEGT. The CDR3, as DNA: TGTGCCAGCAGGCGGACCGACGGGCAGCCCCAGCATTTT. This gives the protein CASRRTDGQPQHF.

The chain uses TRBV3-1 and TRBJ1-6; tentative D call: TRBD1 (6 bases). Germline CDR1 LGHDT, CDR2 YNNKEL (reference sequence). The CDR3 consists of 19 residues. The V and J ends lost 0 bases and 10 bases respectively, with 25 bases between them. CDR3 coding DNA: TGTGCCAGCAGCCAAGAGATCGGAGGGGGGACGGGGATGGGATCACCCCTCCACTTT. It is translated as CASSQEIGGGTGMGSPLHF. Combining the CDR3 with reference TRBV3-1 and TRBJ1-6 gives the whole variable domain DTAVSQTPKYLVTQMGNDKSIKCEQNLGHDTMYWYKQDSKKFLKIMFSYNNKELIINETVPNRFSPKSPDKAHLNLHINSLELGDSAVYFCASSQEIGGGTGMGSPLHFGNGTRLTVT.

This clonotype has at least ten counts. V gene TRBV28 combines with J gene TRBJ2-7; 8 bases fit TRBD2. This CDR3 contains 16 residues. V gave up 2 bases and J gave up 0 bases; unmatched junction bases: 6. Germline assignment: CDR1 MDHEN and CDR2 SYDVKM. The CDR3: CASSLKAGVLSYEQYF. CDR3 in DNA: TGTGCCAGCAGTTTAAAAGCGGGAGTTCTCTCCTACGAGCAGTACTTC.

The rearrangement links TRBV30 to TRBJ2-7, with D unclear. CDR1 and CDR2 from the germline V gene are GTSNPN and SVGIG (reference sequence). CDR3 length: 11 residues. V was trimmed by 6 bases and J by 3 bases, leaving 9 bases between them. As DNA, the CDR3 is TGTGCCTGCGACATGAACTACGAGCAGTACTTC. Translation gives CACDMNYEQYF.

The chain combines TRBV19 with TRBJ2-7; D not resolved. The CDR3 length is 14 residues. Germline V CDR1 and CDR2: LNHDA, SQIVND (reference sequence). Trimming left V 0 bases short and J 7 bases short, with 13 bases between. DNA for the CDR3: TGTGCCAGTAGTATAGATGACCAGTGGCCGGAGCAGTACTTC. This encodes CASSIDDQWPEQYF.

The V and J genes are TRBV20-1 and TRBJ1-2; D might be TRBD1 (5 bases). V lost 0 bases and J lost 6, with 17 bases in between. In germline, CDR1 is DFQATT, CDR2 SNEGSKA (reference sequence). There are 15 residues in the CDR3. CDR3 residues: CSARDVGGVGDGYTF. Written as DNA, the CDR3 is TGCAGTGCTAGAGATGTCGGGGGAGTAGGGGATGGCTACACCTTC.

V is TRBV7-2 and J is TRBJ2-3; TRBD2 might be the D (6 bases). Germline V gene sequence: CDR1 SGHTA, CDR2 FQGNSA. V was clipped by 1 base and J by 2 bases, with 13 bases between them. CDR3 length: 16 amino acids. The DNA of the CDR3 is TGTGCCAGCAGCTTAGATTCGGGGGTGGTCACAGATACGCAGTATTTT. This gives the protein CASSLDSGVVTDTQYF.

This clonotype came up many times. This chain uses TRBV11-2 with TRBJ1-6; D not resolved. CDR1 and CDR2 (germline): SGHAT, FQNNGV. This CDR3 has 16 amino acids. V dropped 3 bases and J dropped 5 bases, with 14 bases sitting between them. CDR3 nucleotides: TGTGCCAGCAGCTTGCGTGGAATCAGAAATAATTCACCCCTCCACTTT. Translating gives CASSLRGIRNNSPLHF.

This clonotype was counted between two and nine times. This CDR3 reads CASSQTLNQPQHF. CDR3 bases: TGCGCCAGCAGCCAAACCCTCAATCAGCCCCAGCATTTT. This chain links TRBV5-1 with TRBJ1-5; D unclear. The CDR3 is 13 residues long. Deletions cut 4 bases from V and 3 bases from J, with 8 bases between. Germline values: CDR1 SGHRS, CDR2 YFSETQ. Supplemented by reference TRBV5-1 and TRBJ1-5, the full variable domain reads KAGVTQTPRYLIKTRGQQVTLSCSPISGHRSVSWYQQTPGQGLQFLFEYFSETQRNKGNFPGRFSGRQFSNSRSEMNVSTLELGDSALYLCASSQTLNQPQHFGDGTRLSIL.

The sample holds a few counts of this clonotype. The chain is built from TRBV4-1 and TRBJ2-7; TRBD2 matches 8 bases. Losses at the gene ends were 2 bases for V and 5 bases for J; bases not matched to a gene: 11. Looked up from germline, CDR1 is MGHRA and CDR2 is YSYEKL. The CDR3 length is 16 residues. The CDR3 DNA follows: TGCGCCAGCAGCCAACTTCCGGGACTAGTCTACCACGAGCAGTACTTC. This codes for CASSQLPGLVYHEQYF.

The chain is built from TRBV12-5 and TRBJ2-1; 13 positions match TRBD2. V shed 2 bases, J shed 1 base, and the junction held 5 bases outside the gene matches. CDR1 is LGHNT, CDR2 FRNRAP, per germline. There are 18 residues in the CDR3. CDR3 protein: CASGLTQLAGGSYNEQFF. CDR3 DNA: TGTGCTAGTGGTTTGACGCAACTAGCGGGAGGGTCCTACAATGAGCAGTTCTTC.

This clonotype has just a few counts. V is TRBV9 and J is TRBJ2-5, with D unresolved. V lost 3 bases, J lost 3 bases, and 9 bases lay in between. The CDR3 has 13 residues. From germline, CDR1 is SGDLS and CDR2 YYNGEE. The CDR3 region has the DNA TGTGCCAGCAGCGAGGGCCAGGAAGAGACCCAGTACTTC. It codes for CASSEGQEETQYF. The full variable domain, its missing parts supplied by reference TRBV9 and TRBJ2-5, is DSGVTQTPKHLITATGQRVTLRCSPRSGDLSVYWYQQSLDQGLQFLIQYYNGEERAKGNILERFSAQQFPDLHSELNLSSLELGDSALYFCASSEGQEETQYFGPGTRLLVL.